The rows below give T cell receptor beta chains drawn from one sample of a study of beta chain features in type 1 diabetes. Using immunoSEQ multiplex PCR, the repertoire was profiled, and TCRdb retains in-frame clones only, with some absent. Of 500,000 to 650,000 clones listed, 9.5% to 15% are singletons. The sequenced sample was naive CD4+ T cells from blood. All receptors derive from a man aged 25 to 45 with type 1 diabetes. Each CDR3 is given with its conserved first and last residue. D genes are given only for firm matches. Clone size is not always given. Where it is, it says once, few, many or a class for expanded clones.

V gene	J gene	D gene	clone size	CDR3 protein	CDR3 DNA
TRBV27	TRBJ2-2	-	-	CASSLYPPGRVGGELFF	TGTGCCAGCAGTTTATACCCTCCGGGGAGAGTAGGCGGGGAGCTGTTTTTT
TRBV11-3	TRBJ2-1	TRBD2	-	CASSPRPGLAGSYNEQFF	TGTGCCAGCAGCCCCCGACCGGGACTAGCGGGCTCCTACAATGAGCAGTTCTTC
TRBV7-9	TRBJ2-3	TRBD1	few	CASSRGQGQTDTQYF	TGTGCCAGCAGCAGGGGCCAGGGACAGACAGATACGCAGTATTTT
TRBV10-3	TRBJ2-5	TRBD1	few	CAISRDRGETQYF	TGTGCCATCAGTCGGGACAGGGGAGAGACCCAGTACTTC
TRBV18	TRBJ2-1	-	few	CASSPGGGITYNEQFF	TGTGCCAGCTCACCAGGCGGCGGAATTACCTACAATGAGCAGTTCTTC
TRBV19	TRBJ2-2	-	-	CASSASWTGELFF	TGTGCCAGTAGTGCCTCGTGGACCGGGGAGCTGTTTTTT
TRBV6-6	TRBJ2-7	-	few	CASRWDNEQYF	TGTGCCAGCAGGTGGGACAACGAGCAGTACTTC
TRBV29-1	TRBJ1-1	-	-	CSVVAGWNTEAFF	TGCAGCGTTGTTGCGGGTTGGAACACTGAAGCTTTCTTT
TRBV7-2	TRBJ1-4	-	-	CASSVNVATNEKLFF	TGTGCCAGCAGCGTTAACGTTGCAACTAATGAAAAACTGTTTTTT
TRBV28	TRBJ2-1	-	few	CASINGGGPYNEQFF	TGTGCCAGCATAAATGGTGGGGGGCCCTACAATGAGCAGTTCTTC
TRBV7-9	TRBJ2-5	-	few	CASSLDNLPHETQYF	TGTGCCAGCAGCTTAGATAACCTACCTCACGAGACCCAGTACTTC
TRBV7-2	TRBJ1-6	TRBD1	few	CASSLSSGTGSPLHF	TGTGCCAGCAGCTTAAGTTCCGGGACAGGTTCACCCCTCCACTTT
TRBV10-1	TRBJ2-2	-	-	CASSESIGELFF	TGCGCCAGCAGTGAGTCTATCGGGGAGCTGTTTTTT
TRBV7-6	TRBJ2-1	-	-	CASSLVSITNNEQFF	TGTGCCAGCAGCTTAGTTAGCATAACCAACAATGAGCAGTTCTTC
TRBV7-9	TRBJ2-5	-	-	CASSLVGGETQYF	TGTGCCAGCAGCTTAGTCGGGGGTGAGACCCAGTACTTC
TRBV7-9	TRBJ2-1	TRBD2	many	CASSIARGGISYNEQFF	TGTGCCAGCAGCATCGCCCGGGGGGGAATTTCCTACAATGAGCAGTTCTTC
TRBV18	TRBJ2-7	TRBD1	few	CASSLDRGLYEQYF	TGTGCCAGCTCACTGGACAGGGGGCTCTACGAGCAGTACTTC
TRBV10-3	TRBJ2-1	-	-	CAISGTLDNEQFF	TGTGCCATCAGTGGGACATTGGACAATGAGCAGTTCTTC
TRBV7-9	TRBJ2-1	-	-	CASRSGSGWNEQFF	TGTGCCAGCAGATCAGGGTCAGGGTGGAATGAGCAGTTCTTC
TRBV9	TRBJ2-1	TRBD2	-	CASSVVGGGPGEQFF	TGTGCCAGCAGCGTAGTTGGCGGGGGTCCTGGCGAGCAGTTCTTC
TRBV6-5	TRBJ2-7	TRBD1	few	CASSYQPGQGSYEQYF	TGTGCCAGCAGTTACCAGCCCGGACAGGGATCCTACGAGCAGTACTTC
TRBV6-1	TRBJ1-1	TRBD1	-	CASSDRGGTEAFF	TGTGCCAGCAGCGACAGGGGAGGAACTGAAGCTTTCTTT
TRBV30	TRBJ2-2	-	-	CAWSVGHSNTGELFF	TGTGCCTGGAGTGTAGGCCACTCTAACACCGGGGAGCTGTTTTTT
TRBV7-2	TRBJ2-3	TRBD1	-	CASSSQTGADTQYF	TGTGCCAGCAGCTCCCAGACAGGGGCTGATACGCAGTATTTT
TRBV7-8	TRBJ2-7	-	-	CASSFHGTLPYEQYF	TGTGCCAGCAGCTTCCACGGGACGCTACCCTACGAGCAGTACTTC
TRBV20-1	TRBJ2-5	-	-	CSAREGGTQYF	TGCAGTGCTAGAGAAGGTGGGACCCAGTACTTC
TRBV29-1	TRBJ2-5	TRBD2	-	CSAAGGEETQYF	TGCAGCGCCGCGGGGGGTGAAGAGACCCAGTACTTC
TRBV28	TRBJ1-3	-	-	CASSSAGGNTIYF	TGTGCCAGCAGCTCAGCGGGAGGAAACACCATATATTTT
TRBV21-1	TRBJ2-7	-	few	CASSKGPRDPSSYEQYF	TGTGCCAGCAGCAAAGGGCCCCGGGACCCTAGCTCCTACGAGCAGTACTTC
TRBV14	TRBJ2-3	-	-	CASSQDGSGTDTQYF	TGTGCCAGCAGCCAAGATGGGTCAGGCACAGATACGCAGTATTTT
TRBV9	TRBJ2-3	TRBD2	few	CASSVATSGGQGDTQYF	TGTGCCAGCAGCGTAGCTACTAGCGGGGGGCAAGGAGATACGCAGTATTTT
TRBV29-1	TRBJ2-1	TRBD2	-	CSVAASGGLLVNEQFF	TGCAGCGTTGCGGCTAGCGGGGGGCTTTTGGTAAATGAGCAGTTCTTC
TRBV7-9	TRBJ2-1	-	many	CASSLSEVRDEQFF	TGTGCCAGCAGCCTCTCCGAGGTTCGGGATGAGCAGTTCTTC
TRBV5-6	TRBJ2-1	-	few	CASSLVPREEQFF	TGTGCCAGCAGCTTGGTTCCCCGGGAGGAGCAGTTCTTC
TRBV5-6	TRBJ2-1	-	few	CASSLGLNPYNEQFF	TGTGCCAGCAGCTTGGGACTAAACCCCTACAATGAGCAGTTCTTC
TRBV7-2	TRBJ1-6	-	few	CASSLDAGKGTPLHF	TGTGCCAGCAGCTTAGATGCAGGGAAAGGAACACCCCTCCACTTT
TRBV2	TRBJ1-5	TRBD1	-	CASCDRGNQPQHF	TGTGCCAGTTGCGACAGGGGTAATCAGCCCCAGCATTTT
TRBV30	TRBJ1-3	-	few	CASGPGNTIYF	TGTGCCTCAGGTCCCGGAAACACCATATATTTT
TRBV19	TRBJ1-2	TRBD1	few	CASSIETGAVYGYTF	TGTGCCAGTAGTATCGAGACAGGGGCCGTCTATGGCTACACCTTC
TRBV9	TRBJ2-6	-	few	CASIPGDSVPGANVLTF	TGTGCCAGCATCCCGGGGGACAGTGTTCCCGGGGCCAACGTCCTGACTTTC
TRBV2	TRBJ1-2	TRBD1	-	CASRAGQSPGYTF	TGTGCCAGCAGGGCGGGACAGAGTCCTGGCTACACCTTC
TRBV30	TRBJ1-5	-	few	CAWSVGTTLYSNQPQHF	TGTGCCTGGAGTGTCGGGACAACCCTTTATAGCAATCAGCCCCAGCATTTT
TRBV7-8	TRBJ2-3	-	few	CASRGLWADESTDTQYF	TGTGCCAGCAGGGGGCTTTGGGCAGACGAATCCACAGATACGCAGTATTTT
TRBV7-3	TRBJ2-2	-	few	CASRPSGGENGGELFF	TGTGCCAGCAGACCTAGTGGCGGGGAAAACGGCGGGGAGCTGTTTTTT
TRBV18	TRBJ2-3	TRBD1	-	CASSPRTGVTDTQYF	TGTGCCAGCTCACCTCGGACAGGGGTCACAGATACGCAGTATTTT
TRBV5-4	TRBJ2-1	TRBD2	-	CASSQERTRDNEQFF	TGCGCCAGCAGCCAGGAGCGGACTAGGGATAATGAGCAGTTCTTC
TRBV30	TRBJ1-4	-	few	CAWSVGSTNEKLFF	TGTGCCTGGAGTGTGGGGTCAACTAATGAAAAACTGTTTTTT
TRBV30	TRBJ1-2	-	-	CAWRGQPYYGYTF	TGTGCCTGGAGGGGGCAGCCCTACTATGGCTACACCTTC
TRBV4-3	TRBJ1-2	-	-	CASSQDIGGMNYGYTF	TGCGCCAGCAGCCAAGATATAGGGGGGATGAACTATGGCTACACCTTC
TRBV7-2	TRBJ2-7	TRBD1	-	CASSRLQGAAVGYEQYF	TGTGCCAGCAGCCGACTCCAGGGGGCTGCGGTTGGGTACGAGCAGTACTTC
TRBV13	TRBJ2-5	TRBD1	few	CASSLERGPLRTQYF	TGTGCCAGCAGCCTTGAAAGGGGGCCCCTCCGAACCCAGTACTTC
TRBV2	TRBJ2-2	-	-	CASSGRGNTGELFF	TGTGCCAGCAGTGGCCGGGGGAACACCGGGGAGCTGTTTTTT
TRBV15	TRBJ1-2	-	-	CATSRWMEGTGYGYTF	TGTGCCACCAGCAGATGGATGGAGGGCACGGGCTATGGCTACACCTTC
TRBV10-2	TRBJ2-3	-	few	CASSEPASTDTQYF	TGCGCCAGCAGTGAGCCAGCTAGCACAGATACGCAGTATTTT
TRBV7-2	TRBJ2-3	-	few	CASRTPVSGTDTQYF	TGTGCCAGCAGAACACCAGTCTCCGGCACAGATACGCAGTATTTT